The clone carrying this TCR beta chain was detected only a few times. Antigen: not known. The data belong to a study of T-cell reconstitution after alpha-beta-depleted transplantation in children. Overall study results and limits: At around two months after transplant, the alpha-beta T cells were reportedly derived from several hundred expanded clones that came from non-depleted graft cells. At day 60, the high TCRbeta diversity found in some patients originated from recipient T cells and thymic progenitors that had survived. T-cell counts and diversity were attributed mostly to newly produced T cells one year after transplant.

Preparation of the TCRbeta library was carried out with unique molecular identifiers. From the PCR reads, TCRdb called clonotypes with MiXCR, one entry per CDR3 protein. The sample carries 500,000 to 650,000 distinct CDR3 sequences, 13% recorded once. V gave up 3 bases and J gave up 1 base, with 9 bases separating them. Per germline, CDR1 SQVTM and CDR2 ANQGSEA. The CDR3 is 14 residues long. The chain has TRBV29-1 and TRBJ2-2; perhaps TRBD2 as D (6 bases). The specimen was PBMCs, mostly from graft donor cells, collected 360 days after TCRalphabeta/CD19-depleted stem cell transplant. The clonotype comes from a male patient younger than 18 who had a stem cell transplant for acute myeloid leukemia, so the T cells may come from the graft donor. The CDR3 loop is CSVELAWNTGELFF. The CDR3 DNA reads TGCAGCGTTGAGCTAGCGTGGAACACCGGGGAGCTGTTTTTT.